The clone carrying this T cell receptor (beta chain) appeared once. The sample originates from a study of blood T cell repertoires in COVID-19. CDR1 SGHDT and CDR2 YYEEEE come from the germline V gene. V lost 0 bases and J lost 8; bases outside the gene matches: 5. This CDR3 contains 15 residues. Assay used: immunoSEQ multiplex PCR; TCRdb lists only in-frame clones, some missing. Counted here are over 250,000 clones, approximately 87% occurring once; the ten biggest clones make up 1.5%. The chain links TRBV5-6 to TRBJ2-1; 10 bases agree with TRBD2. This TCR came from a woman aged 35 to 49 who had recovered from COVID-19. Specimen: peripheral blood. Written as DNA, the CDR3 is TGTGCCAGCAGCTTGGTGGCTAGCGGGGGCGATGAGCAGTTCTTC. This translates into CASSLVASGGDEQFF.